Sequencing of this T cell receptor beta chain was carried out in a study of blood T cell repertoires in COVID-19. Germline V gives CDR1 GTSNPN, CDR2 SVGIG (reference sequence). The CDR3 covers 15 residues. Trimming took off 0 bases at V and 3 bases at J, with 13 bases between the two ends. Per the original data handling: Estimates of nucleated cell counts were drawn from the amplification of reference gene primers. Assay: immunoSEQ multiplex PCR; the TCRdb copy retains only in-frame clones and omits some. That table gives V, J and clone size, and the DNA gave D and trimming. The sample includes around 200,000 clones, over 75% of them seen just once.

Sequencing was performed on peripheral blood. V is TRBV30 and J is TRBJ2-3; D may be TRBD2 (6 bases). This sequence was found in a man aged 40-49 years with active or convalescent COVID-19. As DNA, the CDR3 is TGTGCCTGGAGTGTACTGGGAGGTTCTACAGATACGCAGTATTTT. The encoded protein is CAWSVLGGSTDTQYF.